These 25 T cell receptor beta chains came from one sample sequenced in a study of blood T cell repertoires in COVID-19. Some clones are missing from TCRdb's copy, which holds only in-frame ones; the method was immunoSEQ multiplex PCR. The table shows approximately 77,000 clones, with 88% occurring only once. The sequenced sample consisted of peripheral blood. These receptors all come from an elderly woman with acute or convalescent COVID-19.

The V call is TRBV5-1, the J call TRBJ1-3, with 8 bases aligning to TRBD1. V was clipped by 4 bases and J by 3 bases; unmatched bases: 9. Per germline, CDR1 SGHRS and CDR2 YFSETQ. CDR3 length: 16 amino acids. The CDR3 region is CASSRMDREIGNTIYF. In nucleotides, the CDR3 is TGCGCCAGCAGCCGGATGGACAGGGAGATTGGAAACACCATATATTTT.

This rearrangement joins TRBV14 to TRBJ2-2, with a possible D match to TRBD2 (5 bases). This CDR3 is built from 17 residues. Germline V gives CDR1 SGHDN, CDR2 FVKESK. Trimming left V 0 bases short and J 6 bases short, with 17 bases between. The CDR3 is CASSQDPIFSAAGELFF. For the CDR3, the DNA is TGTGCCAGCAGCCAAGATCCCATCTTTTCAGCGGCCGGGGAGCTGTTTTTT.

The rearrangement joins TRBV27 to TRBJ2-5; tentatively, D is TRBD2 (6 bases). The germline V gene encodes CDR1 MNHEY and CDR2 SMNVEV (reference sequence). This CDR3 has 13 amino acids. Trimming took 5 bases from V and 3 from J, leaving 10 bases between them. The CDR3 protein is CASSRKREETQYF. Written as DNA, the CDR3 is TGTGCCAGCAGTCGTAAGCGGGAAGAGACCCAGTACTTC.

The V and J genes are TRBV6-5 and TRBJ2-4; no definite D call. Germline CDR1 MNHEY, CDR2 SVGAGI. V lost 6 bases, J lost 4 bases, and 10 bases lay in between. The CDR3 spans 13 residues. CDR3 amino acids: CASSLTRKNIQYF. CDR3 sequence (DNA): TGTGCCAGCAGCCTAACCAGGAAAAACATTCAGTACTTC.

The chain combines TRBV15 with TRBJ2-3; TRBD2 aligns across 9 bases. The ends lost 3 bases at V and 5 bases at J; junction bases unmatched: 12. The length of the CDR3 is 17 residues. CDR1 is LNHNV, CDR2 YYDKDF, per germline (reference sequence). The DNA for the CDR3 is TGTGCCACCAGCAGGTTGGGTTTGGCGGGAGGGCTAGATACGCAGTATTTT. Translating it yields CATSRLGLAGGLDTQYF.

This chain connects TRBV18 to TRBJ2-5; 10 nucleotides match TRBD2. V lost 6 bases and J lost 3; bases outside the gene matches: 10. This CDR3 spans 16 amino acids. Germline V gene lookup returns CDR1 KGHSH and CDR2 LQKENI. Here the CDR3 DNA reads TGTGCCAGCTCTTCCGGGCTAGCGGGAGCAAAAGAGACCCAGTACTTC. It codes for CASSSGLAGAKETQYF. Together with reference TRBV18 and TRBJ2-5, the CDR3 gives the full variable domain: NAGVMQNPRHLVRRRGQEARLRCSPMKGHSHVYWYRQLPEEGLKFMVYLQKENIIDESGMPKERFSAEFPKEGPSILRIQQVVRGDSAAYFCASSSGLAGAKETQYFGPGTRLLVL.

V and J are TRBV3-1 (or the pseudogene TRBV3-2) and TRBJ2-5, with 7 bases lining up with TRBD1. The germline gives CDR1 LGHDT, CDR2 YNNKEL (reference sequence). Trimming took 5 bases from V and 3 from J; bases not matched to a gene: 9. This CDR3 is 15 amino acids long. The CDR3 loop is CASSNRDSMKETQYF. In DNA form, the CDR3 reads TGTGCCAGCAGCAACCGGGACAGTATGAAAGAGACCCAGTACTTC.

The V gene is TRBV2, the J gene TRBJ1-4, with D possibly TRBD1 on 5 matching bases. Trimming removed 1 base at V and 10 bases at J, with 13 bases between. Germline CDR1 SNHLY, CDR2 FYNNEI. The CDR3 totals 14 residues. The DNA for the CDR3 is TGTGCCAGCAGTGAAGACCGGGCGGGGGGAAAACTGTTTTTT. Its protein is CASSEDRAGGKLFF.

The genes are TRBV18 and TRBJ1-1; D remains unclear. The CDR3 is 13 residues long. The V gene's germline CDR1 is KGHSH and CDR2 LQKENI. V was trimmed by 6 bases and J by 2 bases, leaving 10 bases between them. The CDR3 bases are TGTGCCAGCTCTACCGAGGGAAACACTGAAGCTTTCTTT. This gives the protein CASSTEGNTEAFF.

The chain is built from TRBV7-9 and TRBJ1-2; 10 bases match TRBD1. The ends lost 5 bases at V and 6 bases at J; junction bases unmatched: 6. The CDR3 loop spans 14 amino acids. Germline CDR1 reads SEHNR; CDR2 reads FQNEAQ (reference sequence). The CDR3 protein is CASSHDRGQDGYTF. The DNA of the CDR3 is TGTGCCAGCAGCCACGACAGGGGGCAGGATGGCTACACCTTC.

This chain connects TRBV18 to TRBJ2-5; TRBD1 is a possible D gene (5 bases). V shed 3 bases and J shed 5 bases, with 16 bases lying between them. Germline V gene data show CDR1 as KGHSH and CDR2 as LQKENI. The CDR3 loop spans 15 amino acids. CDR3 region: CASSPHPPPGETQYF. The CDR3 DNA reads as TGTGCCAGCTCACCGCACCCCCCCCCAGGGGAGACCCAGTACTTC.

This clone was counted once. The CDR3 sequence: CAISGAGQGTEAFF. In nucleotides, the CDR3 is TGTGCCATCAGTGGTGCAGGGCAGGGGACTGAAGCTTTCTTT. This chain uses TRBV10-3 with TRBJ1-1, with D maybe TRBD1 (6 bases). The CDR3 runs 14 residues. Germline CDR1 is ENHRY and CDR2 is SYGVKD. V was clipped by 4 bases and J by 5 bases, with 14 bases between them.

V and J are TRBV19 and TRBJ1-4, with TRBD1 matching over 9 bases. With 5 bases clipped from V and 7 bases from J, the junction kept 5 bases outside the gene matches. The CDR3 is made up of 14 amino acids. The V gene's germline CDR1 is LNHDA and CDR2 SQIVND (reference sequence). The CDR3 DNA follows: TGTGCCAGTAGTCTTGACAGGGGGGCTGAAAAACTGTTTTTT. Translation: CASSLDRGAEKLFF.

The chain uses TRBV27 and TRBJ2-1; D may be TRBD2 (7 bases). Germline V gene sequence: CDR1 MNHEY, CDR2 SMNVEV (reference sequence). This CDR3 has 15 residues. Trimming pared 3 bases from V and 4 bases from J, leaving 13 bases between. The CDR3, as DNA: TGTGCCAGCAGTTTCGGAGGGGGGGCGTACAATGAGCAGTTCTTC. Its translation is CASSFGGGAYNEQFF.

This clone was detected once. The rearrangement links TRBV27 to TRBJ1-1, with TRBD1 identical over 12 bases. Germline CDR1 is MNHEY and CDR2 is SMNVEV (reference sequence). V was pared by 5 bases and J by 8 bases, with 6 bases of the junction left unmatched. The CDR3 spans 14 residues. The DNA for the CDR3 is TGTGCCAGCAGTCCGCGGGACAGGGGGCGCGAAGCTTTCTTT. Amino acid sequence: CASSPRDRGREAFF.

This clone has a single count. V and J are TRBV13 and TRBJ2-3; unclear D gene. This CDR3 has 11 amino acids. CDR1 PRHDT and CDR2 FYEKMQ come from the germline V gene (reference sequence). The V and J ends lost 2 bases and 5 bases respectively, with 2 bases between them. The chain's CDR3 is CASSLQDTQYF. In DNA, the CDR3 is TGTGCCAGCAGCTTACAAGATACGCAGTATTTT.

The chain is built from TRBV29-1 and TRBJ2-2, with D perhaps TRBD2 (5 bases). CDR3 length: 13 amino acids. Germline V gene data show CDR1 as SQVTM and CDR2 as ANQGSEA. Trimming stripped 6 bases from V and 5 bases from J, with 13 bases between. CDR3 in DNA: TGCAGCGTCGGGGAAAGAGGGACCGGGGAGCTGTTTTTT. This encodes CSVGERGTGELFF.

The V gene is TRBV13, the J gene TRBJ2-7; TRBD1 aligns across 10 bases. Germline V CDR1 and CDR2: PRHDT, FYEKMQ (reference sequence). The CDR3 has 18 amino acids. Trimming cost V 5 bases and J 4 bases; bases outside gene matches: 17. CDR3 in amino acids: CASSLTYPGQGLDYEQYF. The CDR3 bases are TGTGCCAGCAGCCTAACTTACCCGGGACAGGGGCTAGATTACGAGCAGTACTTC.

The chain recombines TRBV30 with TRBJ2-7, with 10 bases aligning to TRBD1. Germline CDR1 is GTSNPN and CDR2 is SVGIG (reference sequence). The CDR3 length is 14 residues. V was pared by 1 base and J by 3 bases, with 3 bases of the junction left unmatched. The CDR3 loop is CAWSGTGGGYEQYF. The DNA of the CDR3 is TGTGCCTGGAGTGGGACAGGGGGGGGCTACGAGCAGTACTTC.

The rearrangement joins TRBV5-5 to TRBJ1-5; 7 nucleotides line up with TRBD1. The V and J ends lost 1 base and 4 bases, in that order; junction bases with no gene match: 5. Germline CDR1 and CDR2: SGHKS and YYEKEE (reference sequence). The CDR3 totals 15 residues. CDR3: CASSLFTGENQPQHF. CDR3 nucleotide sequence: TGTGCCAGCAGCTTGTTTACAGGGGAAAATCAGCCCCAGCATTTT.

This chain connects TRBV21-1 to TRBJ1-2; TRBD1, the D gene given by the table, was not confirmed from the DNA. TRBV21-1 is a pseudogene locus. This CDR3 contains 14 residues. The CDR3 loop is CASSKAAGNYGYTF. In DNA, the CDR3 is TGTGCCAGCAGCAAAGCGGCAGGAAACTATGGCTACACCTTC.

This chain uses TRBV7-3 with TRBJ2-3; 9 bases are a match to TRBD2. This CDR3 is built from 14 residues. V lost 7 bases and J lost 6; bases outside the gene matches: 8. CDR1 is SGHTA and CDR2 is FQGTGA in the germline V gene. CDR3 protein: CASNRGGAGDTQYF. The CDR3 DNA reads TGTGCCAGCAACCGCGGGGGGGCTGGTGATACGCAGTATTTT.

V gene TRBV7-9 combines with J gene TRBJ1-1; 9 nucleotides agree with TRBD1. After removal of 8 bases from V and 2 bases from J, the junction contained 6 bases not matched to a gene. This CDR3 has 14 amino acids. CDR1 SEHNR and CDR2 FQNEAQ come from the germline V gene (reference sequence). The CDR3 reads CASSMTGGNTEAFF. As DNA, the CDR3 is TGTGCCAGCTCAATGACAGGGGGAAACACTGAAGCTTTCTTT.

The chain carries TRBV7-2 and TRBJ1-5, with 7 bases fitting TRBD1. The CDR3 runs 14 residues. Trimming removed 5 bases from V and 2 bases from J; junction bases left unmatched: 3. The germline CDR1 and CDR2 sequences are SGHTA and FQGNSA. The CDR3 sequence: CASSRGQGNQPQHF. The CDR3 nucleotides read TGTGCCAGCAGCCGTGGACAGGGCAATCAGCCCCAGCATTTT.

In this sample, this clone turned up a few times. The chain has TRBV6-5 and TRBJ1-3, with TRBD1 identical over 7 bases. The junction had 5 bases not matched to a gene; V was cut back by 6 bases and J by 3 bases. Germline lookup yields CDR1 MNHEY and CDR2 SVGAGI. This CDR3 spans 14 amino acids. The DNA of the CDR3 is TGTGCCAGCAGCCGAGGACAGGTTGGAAACACCATATATTTT. It yields the protein CASSRGQVGNTIYF.